These 12 T cell receptor beta chains were all obtained from the same sample, sequenced in a study of blood T cell repertoires in COVID-19. The assay was immunoSEQ multiplex PCR, and TCRdb's table has in-frame clones only and misses some. The sample yields about 70,000 clones, 85% to 90% seen once. Material for sequencing was peripheral blood. The receptors derive from a man at least 80 years old with acute or convalescent COVID-19.

The J gene is TRBJ2-7, the V gene TRBV10-3; D is unresolved. Trimming pared 0 bases from V and 6 bases from J, leaving 9 bases between. The CDR3 totals 13 residues. Germline V gene sequence: CDR1 ENHRY, CDR2 SYGVKD. This CDR3 is CAISESLPGEQYF. CDR3 nucleotide sequence: TGTGCCATCAGTGAGTCTCTCCCGGGCGAGCAGTACTTC.

This chain links TRBV19 with TRBJ2-7, with D tentatively TRBD2 (7 bases). Per germline, CDR1 LNHDA and CDR2 SQIVND (reference sequence). The V gene lost 6 bases and the J gene lost 4 bases, with 22 bases spanning the gap. This CDR3 comprises 16 residues. DNA of the CDR3: TGTGCCAGTAGCAGCCGGGGGGCGCCACCACTTTACGAGCAGTACTTC. Encoded protein: CASSSRGAPPLYEQYF.

The chain has TRBV19 and TRBJ2-7, with TRBD2 as a possible D gene (6 bases). Germline V CDR1 and CDR2: LNHDA, SQIVND (reference sequence). CDR3 length: 15 amino acids. The V end lost 2 bases, the J end lost 3 bases, and 14 bases lay between the germline ends. The CDR3 DNA is TGTGCCAGTAGTATAAGTGGGGGGAATAGCTACGAGCAGTACTTC. This translates into CASSISGGNSYEQYF.

The chain joins TRBV13 to TRBJ2-7; a possible D gene is TRBD2 (5 bases). The CDR3 contains 16 residues. With 0 bases removed from V and 3 bases from J, the gap between germline ends came to 15 bases. Germline V gene lookup returns CDR1 PRHDT and CDR2 FYEKMQ (reference sequence). The CDR3 bases are TGTGCCAGCAGCTTAGGCCGCCACGGACTCAACTACGAGCAGTACTTC. As protein: CASSLGRHGLNYEQYF.

This sequence joins TRBV7-8 and TRBJ2-7; unclear D gene. Trimming stripped 2 bases from V and 0 bases from J, with 8 bases between. Looked up from germline, CDR1 is SGHVS and CDR2 is FQNEAQ. There are 14 residues in the CDR3. The CDR3 sequence: CASSLSGFSYEQYF. The CDR3 nucleotides are TGTGCCAGCAGCTTATCCGGGTTCTCCTACGAGCAGTACTTC. The entire variable domain, with the rest obtained from reference TRBV7-8 and TRBJ2-7, is as follows: GAGVSQSPRYKVAKRGQDVALRCDPISGHVSLFWYQQALGQGPEFLTYFQNEAQLDKSGLPSDRFFAERPEGSVSTLKIQRTQQEDSAVYLCASSLSGFSYEQYFGPGTRLTVT.

The V gene is TRBV27, the J gene TRBJ2-3; TRBD2 matches 8 bases. V lost 5 bases, J lost 11 bases, and 18 bases stayed unmatched. Germline V gene lookup returns CDR1 MNHEY and CDR2 SMNVEV (reference sequence). This CDR3 region has 16 residues. The CDR3 protein is CASSLPGAGGLEGQYF. The CDR3 nucleotides are TGTGCCAGCAGTCTCCCTGGGGCGGGAGGCCTGGAGGGGCAGTATTTT.

The rearrangement joins TRBV19 to TRBJ2-1; 10 nucleotides match TRBD2. V shed 3 bases, J shed 9 bases, and the junction held 11 bases outside the gene matches. This CDR3 is built from 16 residues. Per the germline V gene, CDR1 is LNHDA and CDR2 is SQIVND (reference sequence). This CDR3 is CASSMGAGGTMSEQFF. In DNA form, the CDR3 reads TGTGCCAGTAGTATGGGAGCGGGAGGGACAATGAGTGAGCAGTTCTTC.

J is TRBJ2-7 and V is TRBV3-1 (or the pseudogene TRBV3-2); D perhaps matches TRBD2 (7 bases). Germline CDR1 is LGHDT and CDR2 is YNNKEL (reference sequence). V dropped 0 bases and J dropped 3 bases, with 15 bases sitting between them. The CDR3 contains 16 residues. CDR3 region: CASSQDNSGTIYEQYF. As DNA, the CDR3 is TGTGCCAGCAGCCAAGATAACAGCGGGACAATCTACGAGCAGTACTTC.

The V call is TRBV28, the J call TRBJ2-5; a possible D gene is TRBD2 (5 bases). The CDR3 has 13 residues. Germline V lookup: CDR1 MDHEN, CDR2 SYDVKM. The V end was cut by 6 bases, the J end by 5 bases, with 13 bases between. In DNA, the CDR3 is TGTGCCAGCAGCTCCACTAGATACGAGACCCAGTACTTC. This sequence encodes CASSSTRYETQYF. The full variable domain, completed using reference TRBV28 and TRBJ2-5, is DVKVTQSSRYLVKRTGEKVFLECVQDMDHENMFWYRQDPGLGLRLIYFSYDVKMKEKGDIPEGYSVSREKKERFSLILESASTNQTSMYLCASSSTRYETQYFGPGTRLLVL.

The rearrangement joins TRBV7-6 to TRBJ2-1; 10 nucleotides agree with TRBD1. Germline CDR1 and CDR2: SGHVS and FNYEAQ. CDR3 length equals 12 residues. With V trimmed by 4 bases and J by 11 bases, 2 bases remained unmatched. In nucleotides, the CDR3 is TGTGCCAGCAGCTCGACAGGGGGCCAGCAGTTCTTC. Its protein product is CASSSTGGQQFF.

V gene TRBV5-1 combines with J gene TRBJ1-4; possibly TRBD1 for D (6 bases). The DNA end lines up better with TRBJ2-2; the J call may be wrong. Germline CDR1 and CDR2: SGHRS and YFSETQ. This CDR3 contains 12 residues. DNA of the CDR3: TGCGCCAGCAGCTGGGGGACAGGGGAGCTGTTTTTT. The encoded protein is CASSWGTGELFF.

In its sample, this clone was seen a few times. The rearrangement joins TRBV7-2 to TRBJ1-2; D is possibly TRBD1 (6 bases). The CDR3 is 15 residues long. From germline, CDR1 is SGHTA and CDR2 FQGNSA. Trimming stripped 5 bases from V and 0 bases from J, with 13 bases between. The CDR3 protein is CASSPRQDPNYGYTF. CDR3 in DNA: TGTGCCAGCAGCCCAAGACAGGACCCTAACTATGGCTACACCTTC.